These 13 T cell receptor beta chains came from one sample sequenced in a study of tumor-infiltrating lymphocytes in primary liver carcinoma. Total RNA and DNA came together from approximately 20-30 mg of bulk tissue without cell sorting. A constant-region primer served to make TCR beta cDNA from roughly 480 ng total RNA. Library construction for TCR beta comprised three nested multiplex PCR rounds performed with slightly modified ARM-PCR. Forward primers for TRBV1-TRBV30 and a C-beta reverse primer served the first two PCR rounds, at about 10 cycles each. TCRdb re-called the multiplex PCR reads with MiXCR, one entry per CDR3 protein. The sample holds 110,000 or so distinct CDR3 sequences, approximately 82% seen once. Sample: liver tumor tissue from sampling region 3. Subset in this sample: tumor region T3, left-lateral pole. The receptors come from a man between 40 and 49 years old with primary liver carcinoma and hepatitis B virus infection.

Concerning this clonotype itself: The junction does not match germline at one end; this may be a read error. J is TRBJ2-2 and V is TRBV12-3 or TRBV12-4; D may be TRBD2 (7 bases). CDR3 length: 14 amino acids. This CDR3 is CARSLEGGPGELFF. The DNA of the CDR3 is TGTGCCCGCAGTTTGGAGGGGGGGCCCGGGGAGCTGTTTTTT.

This clonotype was seen once. The chain has TRBV28 and TRBJ2-5, with TRBD1 as a possible D gene (5 bases). Per the germline V gene, CDR1 is MDHEN and CDR2 is SYDVKM. Trimming left V 4 bases short and J 2 bases short, with 20 bases between. This CDR3 is 17 amino acids long. CDR3 sequence reads: CASSSLRRRGAQETQYF. DNA for the CDR3: TGTGCCAGCAGTTCTCTGAGGAGAAGGGGCGCACAAGAGACCCAGTACTTC.

The chain employs TRBV4-1 and TRBJ2-7; D possibly matches TRBD1 or TRBD2 (6 bases each). CDR1 and CDR2 (germline): MGHRA, YSYEKL. The CDR3 is 15 residues long. Between the trimmed V and J ends, which lost 4 bases and 4 bases, there was a span of 17 bases. As DNA, the CDR3 is TGCGCCAGCAGCCCCTTAGGGGGGAAGGATTACGAGCAGTACTTC. It is translated as CASSPLGGKDYEQYF.

As for this clonotype: At one of its ends the junction is not consistent with the germline gene, which may arise from a read error. The chain has TRBV4-3 and TRBJ1-6, with TRBD1 identical over 10 bases. CDR3 length equals 16 residues. CDR1 and CDR2 (germline): LGHNA, YSLEER. Here the CDR3 DNA reads TGCGCTAACAGCTCCTGGGACAGGGGAAGGAATTCGCCCCTCCACTTT. It encodes CANSSWDRGRNSPLHF.

In regard to this clonotype: At one end the junction does not follow the germline gene, possibly because of a read error. The V call is TRBV10-3, the J call TRBJ2-3, with TRBD1 as a possible D gene (6 bases). This CDR3 contains 16 residues. CDR1 is ENHRY, CDR2 SYGVKD, per germline. CDR3 region: CTISESSNRGTDTQYF. CDR3 sequence (DNA): TGTACCATCAGTGAGTCCTCCAACAGGGGCACAGATACGCAGTATTTT.

This sequence joins TRBV6-1 and TRBJ1-2; tentative D call: TRBD1 (5 bases). This CDR3 contains 13 residues. Germline CDR1 is MNHNS and CDR2 is SASEGT. CDR3 nucleotide sequence: TGTGTCAGTTCAGGGACCACTTCATATGGCTACACCTTC. The encoded protein is CVSSGTTSYGYTF.

As regards this clonotype: A single base separates this from a much larger clone, so it may be a read error. V is TRBV2 and J is TRBJ2-1; D is perhaps TRBD2 (6 bases). Trimming shortened V by 10 bases and J by 2 bases, and 9 bases separated the two germline ends. Germline-derived CDR1 and CDR2 are SNHLY and FYNNEI. This CDR3 comprises 12 residues. DNA for the CDR3: TGTGCCAACGGCGGGACCTACAATGAGCAGTTCTTC. It encodes CANGGTYNEQFF.

This clonotype was recorded at least ten times. The chain has TRBV6-2 or TRBV6-3 and TRBJ1-5, with D possibly matching TRBD1 (5 bases). This CDR3 contains 15 residues. Germline loops: CDR1 MNHEY, CDR2 SVGEGT. V gave up 3 bases and J gave up 4 bases, with 13 bases separating them. The DNA for the CDR3 is TGTGCCAGCAGTTATTTCGACAGAAGGAATCAGCCCCAGCATTTT. Translated, it gives CASSYFDRRNQPQHF.

A remark on this clonotype: The junction and the germline gene differ at one end; a read error may be behind it. The V and J genes are TRBV7-3 and TRBJ2-3; no clear D. The CDR3 runs to 14 residues. Germline loops: CDR1 SGHTA, CDR2 FQGTGA. CDR3 DNA sequence: TGTGTCAGCAGCTCCAGTTACTGGACAGATACGCAGTATTTT. Translating it yields CVSSSSYWTDTQYF.

Concerning this clonotype itself: The missing conserved phenylalanine or tryptophan at the end of this CDR3 makes a read error likely. The CDR3, as DNA: TGTGCTAGCAGCTTAACCTCCCCTGATTGGGACAGGGAGGCCGGAAACACCATATATCTT. Protein: CASSLTSPDWDREAGNTIYL. The chain carries TRBV11-3 and TRBJ1-3; 9 bases line up with TRBD1. Germline assignment: CDR1 SGHNT and CDR2 YENEEA. The CDR3 is made up of 20 amino acids.

The chain couples TRBV6-4 to TRBJ2-3; 8 nucleotides match TRBD2. This CDR3 is 16 amino acids long. V trimming: 0 bases; J trimming: 9 bases; junction bases outside the gene matches: 11. The germline V gene encodes CDR1 MRHNA and CDR2 SNTAGT. Here the CDR3 DNA reads TGTGCCAGCAGTGACTCACAGAGCGGGAGCATAGACACGCAGTATTTT. Protein product: CASSDSQSGSIDTQYF.

About this clonotype: The junction does not match germline at one end; this may be a read error. The chain recombines TRBV11-1 with TRBJ2-5; no clear D. The CDR3 sequence is 12 residues long. CDR1 and CDR2 from the germline V gene are SGHAT and FQDESV (reference sequence). The CDR3: CVSSSDTLTQYF. The DNA of the CDR3 is TGTGTCAGCAGCTCTGACACTCTGACCCAGTACTTC. Based on the CDR3 plus reference TRBV11-1 and TRBJ2-5, the full variable domain is EAEVAQSPRYKITEKSQAVAFWCDPISGHATLYWYRQILGQGPELLVQFQDESVVDDSQLPKDRFSAERLKGVDSTLKIQPAELGDSAMYLCVSSSDTLTQYFGPGTRLLVL.

In the case of this clonotype: Compared with germline, one end of the junction differs, possibly owing to a read error. CDR3 DNA sequence: TGTGCCTGTGTGGAATACAATGAGCAGCTCTTC. Translating gives CACVEYNEQLF. The rearrangement joins TRBV30 to TRBJ2-1; D is unresolved. The CDR3 has 11 residues. CDR1 is GTSNPN and CDR2 is SVGIG in the germline V gene (reference sequence).